Following are 23 T cell receptor beta chains from one sample sequenced in a study of T cells expressing NK-cell markers. Following a re-call of the 5' RACE reads, TCRdb has one entry per CDR3 protein and lacks DNA. The repertoire table contains 550,000 to 600,000 distinct CDR3 sequences. Sample: blood T cells: a sorted CD56 or NKG2C T cell subset, CD4+ or CD8+ T cells, or bulk PBMC T cells (not recorded which). These receptors came from a man younger than 35 in good health.

The V gene is TRBV5-1, the J gene TRBJ2-3; TCRdb calls TRBD1, which cannot be checked without DNA. The CDR3 spans 16 residues. The germline CDR1 and CDR2 sequences are SGHRS and YFSETQ. The CDR3 reads CASSKQGRGNADTQYF.

V is TRBV6-5 and J is TRBJ2-5; with no DNA, the TCRdb D assignment of TRBD1 cannot be verified. The CDR3 has 14 amino acids. CDR1 is MNHEY, CDR2 SVGAGI, per germline. The CDR3 sequence is CASSYTDSRETQYF.

V usage is TRBV27 and J usage is TRBJ2-7; TCRdb's assignment of TRBD1 cannot be checked, as there is no DNA. This CDR3 has 11 residues. Looked up from germline, CDR1 is MNHEY and CDR2 is SMNVEV (reference sequence). This CDR3 is CASSSPVQRYF.

This chain joins TRBV28 and TRBJ2-2; the TCRdb D gene call, TRBD1, has no DNA to confirm it. Germline values: CDR1 MDHEN, CDR2 SYDVKM. CDR3 length: 14 amino acids. The CDR3 loop is CASSDLRGAGELFF.

This chain connects TRBV29-1 to TRBJ1-5; there is no DNA to check the TCRdb D call of TRBD1. This CDR3 has 15 residues. Germline-derived CDR1 and CDR2 are SQVTM and ANQGSEA. The CDR3 reads CSVGTGASGNQPQHF.

The rearrangement uses TRBV12-3 or TRBV12-4 and TRBJ1-2; absent DNA, TCRdb's TRBD1 call cannot be checked. The CDR3 consists of 13 residues. CDR3 region: CASSLRPIPGYTF.

The chain recombines TRBV7-3 with TRBJ2-1; TCRdb's D gene call, TRBD2, goes unchecked for lack of DNA. CDR1 is SGHTA, CDR2 FQGTGA, per germline. CDR3 length equals 16 residues. The CDR3 sequence is CASSLVGGRISNEQFF.

The chain joins TRBV12-3 or TRBV12-4 to TRBJ2-1; absent DNA, TCRdb's TRBD2 call cannot be checked. The CDR3 extends over 16 amino acids. The CDR3 reads CASTNLGREHRNEQFF.

J is TRBJ2-5 and V is TRBV12-3 or TRBV12-4; TCRdb's assignment of TRBD2 cannot be checked, as there is no DNA. This CDR3 region has 14 residues. The CDR3 loop reads CASSSAGLQETQYF.

The chain is built from TRBV5-1 and TRBJ2-1; with no DNA, the TCRdb D assignment of TRBD2 cannot be verified. The V gene's germline CDR1 is SGHRS and CDR2 YFSETQ. The CDR3 runs 15 residues. The CDR3 sequence: CASSLAAGGGNEQFF.

V gene TRBV6-5 combines with J gene TRBJ2-7; TCRdb's D gene call, TRBD2, goes unchecked for lack of DNA. CDR1 is MNHEY and CDR2 is SVGAGI in the germline V gene. The CDR3 totals 15 residues. The CDR3: CASSYSAREDYEQYF.

The chain uses TRBV29-1 and TRBJ2-3. Germline CDR1 and CDR2: SQVTM and ANQGSEA. The CDR3 sequence is 14 residues long. The CDR3: CSVDLAEFTDTQYF.

The V and J genes are TRBV4-2 and TRBJ2-7. CDR1 is LGHNA and CDR2 is YNFKEQ in the germline V gene. CDR3 length: 14 amino acids. The CDR3 sequence: CASSLDLVGYEQYF.

The CDR3 here is CASSPDLGELFF. J is TRBJ2-2 and V is TRBV5-1. Germline CDR1 is SGHRS and CDR2 is YFSETQ. The CDR3 has 12 amino acids.

The V and J genes are TRBV6-5 and TRBJ2-6; there is no DNA to check the TCRdb D call of TRBD2. This CDR3 has 19 residues. Germline CDR1 and CDR2: MNHEY and SVGAGI. The CDR3 protein is CASSSLRRHRQSGANVLTF.

The rearrangement joins TRBV25-1 to TRBJ2-1. From germline, CDR1 is MGHDK and CDR2 SYGVNS. The CDR3 runs to 11 residues. This chain's CDR3 is CASSVPAEQFF. Full variable domain (rest looked up from reference TRBV25-1 and TRBJ2-1): EADIYQTPRYLVIGTGKKITLECSQTMGHDKMYWYQQDPGMELHLIHYSYGVNSTEKGDLSSESTVSRIRTEHFPLTLESARPSHTSQYLCASSVPAEQFFGPGTRLTVL.

This rearrangement joins TRBV29-1 to TRBJ2-7; without DNA, the TCRdb call of TRBD2 cannot be checked. The CDR3 covers 13 residues. Per the germline V gene, CDR1 is SQVTM and CDR2 is ANQGSEA. The CDR3 loop reads CSVVASEGTAQYF.

The gene calls are TRBV4-1 and TRBJ2-5; TCRdb indicates TRBD2, and absent DNA this call remains unverified. The CDR3 has 15 residues. The germline gives CDR1 MGHRA, CDR2 YSYEKL. CDR3 sequence reads: CASSQDGTTQETQYF.

The chain combines TRBV20-1 with TRBJ2-7; without DNA, the TCRdb call of TRBD2 cannot be checked. The CDR3 length is 14 residues. Germline V gene sequence: CDR1 DFQATT, CDR2 SNEGSKA (reference sequence). CDR3: CSASSGRASYEQYF.

The V gene is TRBV6-5, the J gene TRBJ2-7; the TCRdb call, TRBD2, lacks DNA for checking. CDR3 length equals 14 residues. The V gene's germline CDR1 is MNHEY and CDR2 SVGAGI. The CDR3 spells CASKGSGAFGEQYF.

The chain is built from TRBV14 and TRBJ2-3; TCRdb indicates TRBD2, and absent DNA this call remains unverified. This CDR3 has 17 amino acids. Per the germline V gene, CDR1 is SGHDN and CDR2 is FVKESK. The CDR3 spells CASSLVIAGATGSSQYF.

This chain uses TRBV7-9 with TRBJ2-2; TCRdb outputs TRBD2, but without DNA this stays unchecked. This CDR3 is built from 16 residues. Germline V lookup: CDR1 SEHNR, CDR2 FQNEAQ (reference sequence). CDR3: CASTGGGALNTGELFF.

The rearrangement joins TRBV4-3 to TRBJ2-5. This CDR3 is built from 14 residues. The V gene's germline CDR1 is LGHNA and CDR2 YSLEER. CDR3 loop: CASSQEAIQETQYF.